This passage covers 24 T cell receptor beta chains from one sample sequenced in a study of cytomegalovirus exposure and HLA in healthy donors. Both 60 Vbeta primers and 13 Jbeta primers went into the PCR. The data were produced by immunoSEQ multiplex PCR, yet TCRdb's version contains in-frame clones alone and is incomplete. Here the sample spans 270,000 or so clones, around 86% being singletons. Sequenced sample: PBMCs. These TCRs come from a man aged 40-49 years in good health and CMV-seropositive.

This sequence joins TRBV15 and TRBJ1-5; no firm D call. The CDR3 sequence is 17 residues long. The V end was cut by 0 bases, the J end by 0 bases, with 12 bases between. CDR1 and CDR2 (germline): LNHNV, YYDKDF (reference sequence). Here the CDR3 reads CATSRDWSRNSNQPQHF. CDR3 bases: TGTGCCACCAGCAGAGATTGGAGTAGAAATAGCAATCAGCCCCAGCATTTT.

The genes are TRBV19 and TRBJ2-1; 8 nucleotides line up with TRBD1. Germline loops: CDR1 LNHDA, CDR2 SQIVND (reference sequence). The CDR3 extends over 16 amino acids. After removal of 0 bases from V and 4 bases from J, the junction contained 5 bases not matched to a gene. CDR3 bases: TGTGCCAGTAGTATAGATGGACAGGGAATATACAATGAGCAGTTCTTC. Protein: CASSIDGQGIYNEQFF.

This chain uses TRBV5-6 with TRBJ2-3, with TRBD1 as a possible D gene (5 bases). Germline values: CDR1 SGHDT, CDR2 YYEEEE. V dropped 4 bases and J dropped 5 bases, with 17 bases sitting between them. The CDR3 loop spans 15 amino acids. CDR3 region: CASSVTVHRGDTQYF. CDR3 DNA: TGTGCCAGCAGCGTGACGGTCCATAGGGGAGATACGCAGTATTTT. Supplemented by reference TRBV5-6 and TRBJ2-3, the full variable domain reads DAGVTQSPTHLIKTRGQQVTLRCSPKSGHDTVSWYQQALGQGPQFIFQYYEEEERQRGNFPDRFSGHQFPNYSSELNVNALLLGDSALYLCASSVTVHRGDTQYFGPGTRLTVL.

The V and J genes are TRBV25-1 and TRBJ2-7, with a possible D match to TRBD1 (5 bases). The length of the CDR3 is 16 residues. Trimming removed 0 bases from V and 6 bases from J, with 18 bases in between. Germline assignment: CDR1 MGHDK and CDR2 SYGVNS. The CDR3 loop is CASSEYKGNPVGEQYF. The CDR3 nucleotides are TGTGCCAGCAGTGAATATAAGGGGAACCCTGTAGGCGAGCAGTACTTC.

The chain's CDR3 is CASSLTGNSNQPQHF. The CDR3 coding sequence is TGTGCCAGCAGTTTGACAGGGAATTCCAATCAGCCCCAGCATTTT. The gene calls are TRBV28 and TRBJ1-5; TRBD1 matches 7 bases. The V segment lost 3 bases and the J segment 3 bases; nucleotides outside the gene matches: 5. The CDR3 consists of 15 residues. CDR1 and CDR2 from the germline V gene are MDHEN and SYDVKM. The whole variable domain, filled in from reference TRBV28 and TRBJ1-5, reads DVKVTQSSRYLVKRTGEKVFLECVQDMDHENMFWYRQDPGLGLRLIYFSYDVKMKEKGDIPEGYSVSREKKERFSLILESASTNQTSMYLCASSLTGNSNQPQHFGDGTRLSIL.

This rearrangement joins TRBV14 to TRBJ2-1; 9 nucleotides line up with TRBD2. The junction had 11 bases not matched to a gene; V was cut back by 0 bases and J by 8 bases. Germline V gives CDR1 SGHDN, CDR2 FVKESK. CDR3 length: 17 residues. The CDR3 nucleotides are TGTGCCAGCAGCCAAGATATACTAGCGGGCAAGTTCGATGAGCAGTTCTTC. Translation: CASSQDILAGKFDEQFF.

Concerning this clone: Other DNA sequences in this sample translate to the same CDR3. The gene calls are TRBV5-1 and TRBJ2-2; D is possibly TRBD1 (6 bases). CDR3 length equals 16 residues. CDR1 and CDR2 from the germline V gene are SGHRS and YFSETQ. Trimming left V 0 bases short and J 2 bases short, with 11 bases between. The CDR3 sequence: CASSLAGQRNTGELFF. For the CDR3, the DNA is TGCGCCAGCAGCTTGGCCGGACAGAGAAACACCGGGGAGCTGTTTTTT.

The V and J genes are TRBV19 and TRBJ2-7, with 7 bases aligning to TRBD2. There are 14 residues in the CDR3. V was clipped by 5 bases and J by 3 bases; unmatched bases: 7. In germline, CDR1 is LNHDA, CDR2 SQIVND (reference sequence). CDR3 DNA sequence: TGTGCCAGTAGTTCATGGGCGGGAGACTACGAGCAGTACTTC. The encoded protein is CASSSWAGDYEQYF.

The chain is built from TRBV7-2 and TRBJ2-7; D is undetermined. The CDR3 loop spans 13 amino acids. Germline V CDR1 and CDR2: SGHTA, FQGNSA. Trimming cost V 0 bases and J 4 bases, with 7 bases left between them. The CDR3 DNA is TGTGCCAGCAGCTTAGCTCTCTCTTACGAGCAGTACTTC. Translating it yields CASSLALSYEQYF.

The chain links TRBV19 to TRBJ2-1; D is perhaps TRBD2 (6 bases). The CDR3 length is 17 residues. Between the trimmed V and J ends, which lost 3 bases and 0 bases, there was a span of 15 bases. The germline CDR1 and CDR2 sequences are LNHDA and SQIVND (reference sequence). The CDR3 nucleotides read TGTGCCAGTAGTATTAGCTCGGGGGTGGACTCCTACAATGAGCAGTTCTTC. Encoded protein: CASSISSGVDSYNEQFF.

V and J are TRBV27 and TRBJ2-7; TRBD2 agrees at 12 bases. Germline loops: CDR1 MNHEY, CDR2 SMNVEV (reference sequence). V lost 8 bases to trimming and J lost 6 bases; unmatched junction nucleotides: 8. The CDR3 runs to 14 residues. CDR3 amino acids: CASHKGLAGSEQYF. CDR3 coding DNA: TGTGCCAGCCACAAAGGACTAGCGGGAAGCGAGCAGTACTTC.

The V and J genes are TRBV5-1 and TRBJ2-5; 16 bases are shared with TRBD2. CDR1 SGHRS and CDR2 YFSETQ come from the germline V gene. The CDR3 is 15 amino acids. The junction had 5 bases not matched to a gene; V was cut back by 7 bases and J by 5 bases. The CDR3, as DNA: TGCGCCAGCGGGACTAGCGGGAGGGCCGGGGAGACCCAGTACTTC. Encoded protein: CASGTSGRAGETQYF.

The chain couples TRBV2 to TRBJ2-1, with 11 bases that match TRBD2. The CDR3 has 14 amino acids. With 6 bases clipped from V and 8 bases from J, the junction kept 6 bases outside the gene matches. Germline assignment: CDR1 SNHLY and CDR2 FYNNEI. The CDR3 bases are TGTGCCAGCAGGGGCACTAGCGGGAGTCATGAGCAGTTCTTC. Translating it yields CASRGTSGSHEQFF.

J is TRBJ2-7 and V is TRBV28; 14 positions match TRBD2. This CDR3 has 14 residues. The ends lost 5 bases at V and 5 bases at J; junction bases unmatched: 2. In germline, CDR1 is MDHEN, CDR2 SYDVKM. CDR3 nucleotide sequence: TGTGCCAGCAGTGGGACTAGCGGGAGTCACGAGCAGTACTTC. It encodes CASSGTSGSHEQYF.

The chain joins TRBV28 to TRBJ2-5; 7 positions agree with TRBD1. The CDR3 loop spans 15 amino acids. Germline V gives CDR1 MDHEN, CDR2 SYDVKM. Losses at the gene ends were 6 bases for V and 5 bases for J; bases not matched to a gene: 12. The chain's CDR3 is CASSYQGQILETQYF. The CDR3 DNA is TGTGCCAGCAGCTACCAGGGACAGATATTGGAGACCCAGTACTTC.

The count of this clone is one. The chain combines TRBV9 with TRBJ2-3, with TRBD2 matching over 13 bases. The J segment lost 3 bases and the V segment lost 4 bases, leaving 11 bases of the junction unmatched. Germline CDR1 SGDLS, CDR2 YYNGEE. The CDR3 has 18 residues. CDR3 coding DNA: TGTGCCAGCAGCCCCCGCCCGTTGACTAGCGGGAGGACAGATACGCAGTATTTT. It translates to CASSPRPLTSGRTDTQYF.

The chain combines TRBV7-6 with TRBJ2-1, with 12 nucleotides matching TRBD2. There are 14 residues in the CDR3. Trimming at V came to 6 bases and at J to 5 bases, leaving 2 bases not matched to a gene. The germline gives CDR1 SGHVS, CDR2 FNYEAQ. The CDR3 DNA sequence: TGTGCCAGCAGAGGACTAGCGGGAAACAATGAGCAGTTCTTC. As protein: CASRGLAGNNEQFF.

The genes are TRBV2 and TRBJ2-1, with D possibly TRBD2 on 6 matching bases. CDR1 is SNHLY, CDR2 FYNNEI, per germline. The CDR3 loop spans 15 amino acids. Trimming removed 7 bases at V and 2 bases at J, with 15 bases between. The CDR3 DNA reads TGTGCCAGCACGAGAGGCGGGACGGCCTACAATGAGCAGTTCTTC. Protein: CASTRGGTAYNEQFF. The entire variable domain, with the rest obtained from reference TRBV2 and TRBJ2-1, is as follows: EPEVTQTPSHQVTQMGQEVILRCVPISNHLYFYWYRQILGQKVEFLVSFYNNEISEKSEIFDDQFSVERPDGSNFTLKIRSTKLEDSAMYFCASTRGGTAYNEQFFGPGTRLTVL.

The chain couples TRBV6-6 to TRBJ1-1; D perhaps matches TRBD1 (5 bases). The CDR3 has 15 residues. Trimming took 2 bases from V and 1 from J, leaving 11 bases between them. CDR1 and CDR2 (germline): MNHNY, SVGAGI (reference sequence). The CDR3 nucleotides read TGTGCCAGCAGTTACCGGGGGAGGGGGAACACTGAAGCTTTCTTT. It specifies CASSYRGRGNTEAFF.

V and J are TRBV29-1 and TRBJ1-4; perhaps TRBD1 as D (6 bases). The CDR3 loop spans 13 amino acids. The germline V and J ends were trimmed by 5 bases and 7 bases, with 14 bases remaining between them. From germline, CDR1 is SQVTM and CDR2 ANQGSEA. The chain's CDR3 is CSVKTGRPEKLFF. Written as DNA, the CDR3 is TGCAGCGTTAAGACAGGCCGCCCTGAAAAACTGTTTTTT.

V usage is TRBV10-3 and J usage is TRBJ1-2; the D gene is possibly TRBD1 (6 bases). V shed 6 bases and J shed 3 bases, with 11 bases lying between them. Germline V CDR1 and CDR2: ENHRY, SYGVKD. The CDR3 is 13 residues long. The CDR3: CAIRKEGDYGYTF. In nucleotides, the CDR3 is TGTGCCATCAGGAAAGAGGGGGACTATGGCTACACCTTC.

This chain joins TRBV4-2 and TRBJ2-1, with 12 bases lining up with TRBD2. The CDR3 loop spans 15 amino acids. V dropped 4 bases and J dropped 7; count of bases not matched to a gene: 5. CDR1 and CDR2 from the germline V gene are LGHNA and YNFKEQ. The CDR3 sequence: CASSLGLAGSNEQFF. The CDR3 DNA is TGTGCCAGCAGCCTAGGACTAGCGGGGTCTAATGAGCAGTTCTTC.

The rearrangement links TRBV6-6 to TRBJ2-7; 9 positions agree with TRBD1. V shed 5 bases, J shed 2 bases, and the junction held 4 bases outside the gene matches. The CDR3 covers 14 residues. Looked up from germline, CDR1 is MNHNY and CDR2 is SVGAGI (reference sequence). In DNA form, the CDR3 reads TGTGCCAGCAGTGGGACAGGGATAACCTACGAGCAGTACTTC. It specifies CASSGTGITYEQYF.

The chain couples TRBV7-8 to TRBJ2-7; TRBD1 might be the D (6 bases). Germline CDR1 reads SGHVS; CDR2 reads FQNEAQ. The V end lost 4 bases, the J end lost 12 bases, and 16 bases lay between the germline ends. The CDR3 is 12 residues long. CDR3 residues: CASSSTTGWVYF. CDR3 nucleotides: TGTGCCAGCAGCTCGACCACAGGGTGGGTGTACTTC.